This TCR beta chain is from a study of CD8 T cells in ankylosing spondylitis. About this clonotype itself: Antigen unknown.

Findings and limits, study-wide: Disease-linked clones displayed a CD8+ phenotype and appeared relatively rarely in peripheral blood. Seemingly characteristic of ankylosing spondylitis blood was a TCR beta motif consisting of roughly 8 highly homologous variants. In reactive arthritis synovial fluid and blood, some motif variants had been reported before. Matched ankylosing spondylitis synovial fluid reportedly showed significant enrichment of disease-linked clones.

V lost 3 bases, J lost 0 bases, and 11 bases lay in between. The germline CDR1 and CDR2 sequences are LGHNA and YNFKEQ. The CDR3 loop spans 16 amino acids. Construction of TCR beta libraries was performed using quantitative 5'-RACE with molecular barcodes. TCRdb re-called the 5' RACE reads through MiXCR, storing one row per CDR3 protein. The repertoire consists of 400,000 or so distinct CDR3 sequences, with approximately 26% occurring once and the leading ten covering 0.89%. This sequence originates from a male donor with ankylosing spondylitis. The sample was blood, either unsorted or a sorted T cell fraction (not recorded which). V is TRBV4-2 and J is TRBJ1-4; D is unclear. The chain's CDR3 is CASSQAGSATNEKLFF. DNA for the CDR3: TGTGCCAGCAGCCAGGCGGGCTCAGCAACTAATGAAAAACTGTTTTTT.